These 19 T cell receptor beta chains share one sample of origin, sequenced in a study of control samples from healthy donors and cancer patients (TCRdb year 2020). Libraries were built with the immunoSEQ multiplex PCR assay. Here the immuneACCESS table is served through TCRdb, limited to in-frame sequences with V and J called. Missing clones are a known gap in these copies; in checked studies unresolved V genes cover under half, and the rest lacks a known reason. The sample yields around 140,000 clones; roughly nine tenths were counted once. 6.5% to 9.5% of the sample lies in the top ten. Sequenced: PBMCs. The receptors come from a middle-aged man with head and neck cancer.

This clone was seen a few times. At the DNA level, this CDR3 is encoded by other sequences in the same sample as well. The chain recombines TRBV28 with TRBJ1-6; 10 positions match TRBD1. CDR3 length equals 13 residues. With 5 bases clipped from V and 10 bases from J, the junction kept 2 bases outside the gene matches. Germline V gives CDR1 MDHEN, CDR2 SYDVKM. DNA of the CDR3: TGTGCCAGCAGTAGGGACAGGGGCTCACCCCTCCACTTT. It specifies CASSRDRGSPLHF.

The chain uses TRBV24-1 and TRBJ2-3; 7 bases match TRBD2. The CDR3 totals 15 residues. J lost 8 bases, V lost 3 bases, and 10 bases had no gene match. Per germline, CDR1 KGHDR and CDR2 SFDVKD. This CDR3 reads CATSDRGEPSGTQYF. CDR3 sequence (DNA): TGTGCCACCAGTGATCGGGGGGAGCCATCCGGTACGCAGTATTTT.

This clone was seen just once. This chain links TRBV7-6 with TRBJ1-2; 8 bases match TRBD1. CDR3 length: 14 amino acids. Trimming removed 5 bases from V and 5 bases from J; junction bases left unmatched: 7. CDR1 and CDR2 (germline): SGHVS, FNYEAQ. CDR3 in DNA: TGTGCCAGCAGCCCCAGGGGGCGCGGGTATGGCTACACCTTC. It translates to CASSPRGRGYGYTF.

The J gene is TRBJ2-2, the V gene TRBV10-1, with D possibly being TRBD1 (5 bases). V was cut by 6 bases and J by 0 bases, with 17 bases left in between. The CDR3 extends over 17 amino acids. CDR1 WNHNN and CDR2 SYGVQD come from the germline V gene (reference sequence). The CDR3 DNA sequence: TGCGCCAGCAGAGAGGTCCACAGGCCCGCGAACACCGGGGAGCTGTTTTTT. Its protein is CASREVHRPANTGELFF.

CDR3 nucleotide sequence: TGTGCCAGCAGCAGACAGGAGTATGGCTACACCTTC. Residues: CASSRQEYGYTF. The chain has TRBV7-2 and TRBJ1-2; D is possibly TRBD1 (6 bases). From germline, CDR1 is SGHTA and CDR2 FQGNSA. The CDR3 is made up of 12 amino acids. Trimming removed 5 bases at V and 5 bases at J, with 9 bases between.

The chain uses TRBV10-3 and TRBJ1-2; a possible D gene is TRBD1 (6 bases). V was shortened by 6 bases and J by 7 bases, with 15 bases between the two germline ends. There are 13 residues in the CDR3. Germline V gene sequence: CDR1 ENHRY, CDR2 SYGVKD. The CDR3 bases are TGTGCCATCAGGGCCGGGACAACGGCTGGCTACACCTTC. Its protein product is CAIRAGTTAGYTF.

This chain links TRBV5-1 with TRBJ2-7; D is possibly TRBD2 (6 bases). The CDR3 loop spans 16 amino acids. V lost 2 bases and J lost 3, with 18 bases in between. Germline V gives CDR1 SGHRS, CDR2 YFSETQ. CDR3 amino acids: CASSFSDKKGLYEQYF. CDR3 DNA sequence: TGCGCCAGCAGCTTTTCCGACAAGAAGGGACTCTACGAGCAGTACTTC.

The chain employs TRBV7-2 and TRBJ2-5; 9 nucleotides line up with TRBD1. The CDR3 loop spans 15 amino acids. The germline CDR1 and CDR2 sequences are SGHTA and FQGNSA. Losses at the gene ends were 5 bases for V and 5 bases for J; bases not matched to a gene: 9. This CDR3 is CASSAPWTGVETQYF. CDR3 in DNA: TGTGCCAGCAGCGCACCATGGACAGGGGTCGAGACCCAGTACTTC.

The chain is built from TRBV3-1 (or the pseudogene TRBV3-2) and TRBJ1-1; D gene uncertain. The CDR3 consists of 12 residues. Germline CDR1 is LGHDT and CDR2 is YNNKEL (reference sequence). The V end was cut by 4 bases, the J end by 3 bases, with 6 bases between. The CDR3 nucleotides are TGTGCCAGCAGCCTCAGAGACACTGAAGCTTTCTTT. Protein: CASSLRDTEAFF.

This CDR3 reads CASSLADRAYDEQYF. Written as DNA, the CDR3 is TGTGCCAGCAGCTTAGCCGACAGGGCATATGACGAGCAGTACTTC. The chain uses TRBV11-1 and TRBJ2-7; TRBD1 matches at 7 bases. V shed 0 bases and J 5 bases; nucleotides not matched to a gene: 7. Germline CDR1 SGHAT, CDR2 FQDESV (reference sequence). There are 15 residues in the CDR3. Filled out from reference TRBV11-1 and TRBJ2-7, the complete variable domain reads EAEVAQSPRYKITEKSQAVAFWCDPISGHATLYWYRQILGQGPELLVQFQDESVVDDSQLPKDRFSAERLKGVDSTLKIQPAELGDSAMYLCASSLADRAYDEQYFGPGTRLTVT.

The chain employs TRBV12-5 and TRBJ2-2; no reliable D call. The V gene's germline CDR1 is LGHNT and CDR2 FRNRAP. Trimming left V 4 bases short and J 8 bases short, with 8 bases between. The CDR3 runs 12 residues. The CDR3: CASGSIHGELFF. Written as DNA, the CDR3 is TGTGCTAGTGGTTCCATTCATGGGGAGCTGTTTTTT.

The genes are TRBV6-5 and TRBJ2-7, with 10 bases fitting TRBD2. From germline, CDR1 is MNHEY and CDR2 SVGAGI. The CDR3 is 15 residues long. Trimming removed 6 bases from V and 2 bases from J; junction bases left unmatched: 7. The CDR3 region is CASSFSGGRAYEQYF. The CDR3, as DNA: TGTGCCAGCAGCTTTAGCGGGGGGCGAGCCTACGAGCAGTACTTC.

The V gene is TRBV7-2, the J gene TRBJ1-2, with D possibly TRBD1 on 5 matching bases. The CDR3 runs to 14 residues. The germline V gene has CDR1 SGHTA and CDR2 FQGNSA. Trimming stripped 7 bases from V and 4 bases from J, with 16 bases between. In DNA, the CDR3 is TGTGCCAGCACCTCCGGCGCGACAGCCTATGGCTACACCTTC. Its translation is CASTSGATAYGYTF.

The rearrangement joins TRBV19 to TRBJ2-7; TRBD1 matches 8 bases. Germline V CDR1 and CDR2: LNHDA, SQIVND (reference sequence). V was clipped by 6 bases and J by 3 bases; unmatched bases: 16. The CDR3 is made up of 17 amino acids. The CDR3 sequence: CASSHDRGPGSIYEQYF. Written as DNA, the CDR3 is TGTGCCAGTAGCCATGACAGGGGCCCGGGAAGTATCTACGAGCAGTACTTC.

This clone occurred a few times. This sequence joins TRBV30 and TRBJ2-6; no reliable D call. This CDR3 has 14 residues. The V gene's germline CDR1 is GTSNPN and CDR2 SVGIG (reference sequence). Trimming pared 7 bases from V and 1 base from J, leaving 11 bases between. CDR3 sequence reads: CASPSGSGANVLTF. Written as DNA, the CDR3 is TGTGCCTCCCCTTCAGGATCTGGGGCCAACGTCCTGACTTTC. The entire variable domain, with the rest obtained from reference TRBV30 and TRBJ2-6, is as follows: SQTIHQWPATLVQPVGSPLSLECTVEGTSNPNLYWYRQAAGRGLQLLFYSVGIGQISSEVPQNLSASRPQDRQFILSSKKLLLSDSGFYLCASPSGSGANVLTFGAGSRLTVL.

This clone was seen only once. The rearrangement uses TRBV28 and TRBJ2-2, with D perhaps matching TRBD1 or TRBD2 (5 bases each). Per germline, CDR1 MDHEN and CDR2 SYDVKM. The CDR3 has 17 residues. Trimming took off 7 bases at V and 2 bases at J, with 20 bases between the two ends. DNA for the CDR3: TGTGCCAGCAAGTTAGCCACCGGGACCCATAACACCGGGGAGCTGTTTTTT. Protein sequence: CASKLATGTHNTGELFF.

There are a few counts of this clone. The CDR3 is CASSIGTPRTQYF. DNA of the CDR3: TGTGCCAGCAGTATCGGGACCCCGCGGACCCAGTACTTC. The gene calls are TRBV14 and TRBJ2-5; D is possibly TRBD1 or TRBD2 (5 bases each). V shed 6 bases and J shed 7 bases, with 15 bases lying between them. There are 13 residues in the CDR3. Germline values: CDR1 SGHDN, CDR2 FVKESK.

This clone appeared a single time. The chain couples TRBV28 to TRBJ2-3, with TRBD2 matching 10 bases. The CDR3 is made up of 16 amino acids. The V gene's germline CDR1 is MDHEN and CDR2 SYDVKM. V lost 8 bases and J lost 0; bases outside the gene matches: 8. CDR3 in amino acids: CASGGLAASSTDTQYF. DNA of the CDR3: TGTGCCAGCGGAGGACTAGCGGCATCTAGCACAGATACGCAGTATTTT.

The chain uses TRBV24-1 and TRBJ2-6, with 8 positions matching TRBD1. CDR3 length: 17 amino acids. Germline CDR1 KGHDR, CDR2 SFDVKD. Trimming at V came to 2 bases and at J to 0 bases, leaving 2 bases not matched to a gene. CDR3 protein: CATSDSGQASGANVLTF. CDR3 DNA sequence: TGTGCCACCAGTGATTCGGGACAGGCCTCTGGGGCCAACGTCCTGACTTTC.